This T cell receptor (beta chain) was identified in a study of blood T cell repertoires in COVID-19. Study information: The origin of the acute and convalescent COVID-19 samples was the United States, Italy and Spain. T cells, B-cell-depleted T cells, or PBMCs provided the cDNA or gDNA that served as material.

From germline, CDR1 is ENHRY and CDR2 SYGVKD. V was pared by 6 bases and J by 2 bases, with 6 bases of the junction left unmatched. The CDR3 sequence is 14 residues long. Seattle-derived patients entered the study during active infection and were followed longitudinally. Method: immunoSEQ multiplex PCR; TCRdb's copy keeps in-frame clones and lacks some. The repertoire holds fewer than 55,000 clones, with over 75% as singletons. This chain joins TRBV10-3 and TRBJ2-7, with 8 bases lining up with TRBD1. This TCR was recovered from a woman older than 75 with COVID-19, enrolled during active disease. The sample comprised peripheral blood. The CDR3 DNA is TGTGCCATCAGCCGGGACAGGAAAACCTACGAGCAGTACTTC. This sequence encodes CAISRDRKTYEQYF.